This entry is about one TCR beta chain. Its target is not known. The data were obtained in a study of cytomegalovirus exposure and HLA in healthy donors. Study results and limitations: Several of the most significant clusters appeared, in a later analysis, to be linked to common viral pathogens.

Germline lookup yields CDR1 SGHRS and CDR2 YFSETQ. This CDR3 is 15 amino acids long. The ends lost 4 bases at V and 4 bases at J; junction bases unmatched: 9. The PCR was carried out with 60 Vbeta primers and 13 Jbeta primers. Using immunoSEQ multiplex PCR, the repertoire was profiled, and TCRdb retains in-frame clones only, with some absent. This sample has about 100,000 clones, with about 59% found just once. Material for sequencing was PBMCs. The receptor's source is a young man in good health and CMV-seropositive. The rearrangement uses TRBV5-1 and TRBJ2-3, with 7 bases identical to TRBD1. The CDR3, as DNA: TGCGCCAGCAGCGGGGAAGGGGGCGCAGCAGATACGCAGTATTTT. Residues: CASSGEGGAADTQYF.